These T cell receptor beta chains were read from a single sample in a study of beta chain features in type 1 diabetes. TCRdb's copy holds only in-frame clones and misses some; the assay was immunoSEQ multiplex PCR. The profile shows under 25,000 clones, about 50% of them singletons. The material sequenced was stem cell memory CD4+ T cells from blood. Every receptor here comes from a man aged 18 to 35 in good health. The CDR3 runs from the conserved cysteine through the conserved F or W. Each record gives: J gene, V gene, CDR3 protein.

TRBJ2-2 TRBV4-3 CASSQEADTGELFF
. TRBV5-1 CASSLDQGGMNEQYF
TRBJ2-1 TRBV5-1 CASSGGQGSYNEQFF
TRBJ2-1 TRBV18 CASSPSTAGRNEQFF
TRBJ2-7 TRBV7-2 CASSLRTSDEQYF
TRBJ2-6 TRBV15 CATSRDQVPGANVLTF
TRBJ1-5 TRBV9 CASSAQGAQPQHF
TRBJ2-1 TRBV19 CASSPRLISSEQFF
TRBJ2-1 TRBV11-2 CASSPRTSGGPEQFF
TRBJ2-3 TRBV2 CASSRDTGSTDTQYF
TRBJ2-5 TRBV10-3 CAISTTAQETQYF
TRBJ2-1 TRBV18 CASSSTGGAYNEQFF
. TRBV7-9 CASSQGQGAYEQYF
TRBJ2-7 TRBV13 CASSLDGRGGHMSVYEQYF
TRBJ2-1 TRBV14 CASSQGTSLDEQFF
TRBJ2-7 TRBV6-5 CASSRDSTYEQYF
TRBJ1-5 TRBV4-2 CASSPRGQGNQPQHF
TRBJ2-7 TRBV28 CASSNEGSSYEQYF
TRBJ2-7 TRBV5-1 CASSGTGSLYEQYF
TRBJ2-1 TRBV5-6 CASSMGQYRGNEQFF
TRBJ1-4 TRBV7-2 CASRVDSTTNEKLFF
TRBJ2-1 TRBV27 CASSTSLAGDRYNEQFF
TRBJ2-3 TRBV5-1 CASSLGQDTDTQYF
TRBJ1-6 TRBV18 CASQGTGESPLHF
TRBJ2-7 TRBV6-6 CASQNKRTDYEQYF
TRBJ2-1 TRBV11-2 CASSRDRGRGYNEQFF
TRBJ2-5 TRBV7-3 CASSLNSGQETQYF
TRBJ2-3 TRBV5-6 CASSKGLAGGPDTQYF
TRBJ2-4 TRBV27 CAQRVRLAKNIQYF